What follows are 20 T cell receptor beta chains derived from one specimen sequenced in a study of shared clonotypes between healthy human individuals. Measured with immunoSEQ multiplex PCR; TCRdb has only the in-frame clones, and not every one. Seen here are about 2.1 million clones, just over 90% observed once, and the top ten hold about 1.7%. CD8 cells classed as naive were CD45RO-negative and positively selected for CCR7, excluding terminally differentiated effector memory CD45RA+ cells. Material: naive CD8+ T cells from PBMCs. The receptors originated from a man aged 18 to 30 in good health. Some clones in this sample may be carry-over from other donors' samples.

The chain combines TRBV10-3 with TRBJ2-1; 7 bases fit TRBD1. The junction had 16 bases not matched to a gene; V was cut back by 6 bases and J by 5 bases. Germline V lookup: CDR1 ENHRY, CDR2 SYGVKD. The CDR3 is 17 residues long. The CDR3 protein is CAIRISPTGLRDNEQFF. DNA for the CDR3: TGTGCCATCAGGATCTCACCGACAGGGTTGAGGGACAATGAGCAGTTCTTC.

The chain couples TRBV6-5 to TRBJ2-7; 7 nucleotides match TRBD1. The V segment lost 2 bases and the J segment 2 bases; nucleotides outside the gene matches: 6. CDR3 length equals 15 residues. Germline-derived CDR1 and CDR2 are MNHEY and SVGAGI. This CDR3 is CASSYTRTGTYEQYF. The CDR3 region has the DNA TGTGCCAGCAGTTACACAAGGACAGGCACCTACGAGCAGTACTTC.

V usage is TRBV27 and J usage is TRBJ2-5; D is tentatively TRBD1 or TRBD2 (5 bases each). The V gene's germline CDR1 is MNHEY and CDR2 SMNVEV (reference sequence). Trimming removed 5 bases from V and 4 bases from J, with 8 bases in between. The CDR3 loop spans 12 amino acids. The CDR3 loop reads CASSGAGETQYF. The DNA for the CDR3 is TGTGCCAGCAGTGGGGCGGGAGAGACCCAGTACTTC.

To note about this clone: At one of its ends the junction is not consistent with the germline gene, which may arise from a read error. The chain uses TRBV6-1 and TRBJ2-7, with D possibly being TRBD2 (5 bases). Germline V gene data show CDR1 as MNHNS and CDR2 as SASEGT. The CDR3 loop spans 12 amino acids. The CDR3 DNA sequence: TGTGCCAGCAGTGAAGGATGGGCCACGGCGGGCTTC. This codes for CASSEGWATAGF.

The V call is TRBV4-3, the J call TRBJ2-5; D may match TRBD1 or TRBD2 (5 bases each). The V end was cut by 3 bases, the J end by 3 bases, with 14 bases between. The CDR3 sequence is 15 residues long. Germline CDR1 and CDR2: LGHNA and YSLEER. In DNA, the CDR3 is TGCGCCAGCAGCCAGGGGACGTCCCCAGAAGAGACCCAGTACTTC. Translation: CASSQGTSPEETQYF.

The chain has TRBV7-9 and TRBJ2-4; maybe TRBD1 (5 bases). The CDR3 has 15 amino acids. Trimming pared 1 base from V and 6 bases from J, leaving 13 bases between. Germline CDR1 is SEHNR and CDR2 is FQNEAQ (reference sequence). This CDR3 is CASSLVLGATNIQYF. In DNA form, the CDR3 reads TGTGCCAGCAGCTTAGTCCTAGGGGCAACAAACATTCAGTACTTC.

In its sample, this clone was seen once. This rearrangement joins TRBV28 to TRBJ2-5, with TRBD2 identical over 8 bases. V lost 3 bases to trimming and J lost 4 bases; unmatched junction nucleotides: 4. The CDR3 is 14 residues long. Germline CDR1 is MDHEN and CDR2 is SYDVKM. This chain's CDR3 is CASSFTGGRETQYF. The CDR3 DNA follows: TGTGCCAGCAGTTTTACGGGAGGGAGAGAGACCCAGTACTTC.

J is TRBJ1-4 and V is TRBV28; D uncertain. The CDR3 spans 14 residues. The germline V gene has CDR1 MDHEN and CDR2 SYDVKM. V lost 3 bases, J lost 3 bases, and 8 bases lay in between. The CDR3 region is CASSLGPSNEKLFF. The CDR3 DNA is TGTGCCAGCAGTTTGGGCCCTTCTAATGAAAAACTGTTTTTT.

The chain uses TRBV27 and TRBJ2-7; no clear D. Trimming cost V 6 bases and J 0 bases, with 15 bases left between them. The CDR3 covers 15 residues. From germline, CDR1 is MNHEY and CDR2 SMNVEV (reference sequence). The CDR3 DNA is TGTGCCAGCAGGGGCCTTTGGGCCAGCTCCTACGAGCAGTACTTC. Translated: CASRGLWASSYEQYF.

The V call is TRBV6-5, the J call TRBJ2-5, with D hard to call. Trimming left V 6 bases short and J 5 bases short, with 19 bases between. The CDR3 runs 15 residues. CDR1 and CDR2 from the germline V gene are MNHEY and SVGAGI. The CDR3 sequence: CASRPKIYFRETQYF. The CDR3 DNA sequence: TGTGCCAGCAGGCCGAAGATTTATTTTAGGGAGACCCAGTACTTC.

In this sample, this clone turned up a few times. The gene calls are TRBV2 and TRBJ1-5; perhaps TRBD1 as D (5 bases). The germline V gene has CDR1 SNHLY and CDR2 FYNNEI. CDR3 length: 13 residues. V shed 7 bases and J shed 5 bases, with 12 bases lying between them. This CDR3 reads CASKGSRDQPQHF. The DNA of the CDR3 is TGTGCCAGCAAGGGGTCGCGGGATCAGCCCCAGCATTTT.

This sequence joins TRBV4-3 and TRBJ2-7; unclear D gene. Looked up from germline, CDR1 is LGHNA and CDR2 is YSLEER. V lost 1 base and J 0 bases, leaving 10 bases between the germline ends. This CDR3 has 15 amino acids. CDR3 loop: CASSQGPQSSYEQYF. Written as DNA, the CDR3 is TGCGCCAGCAGCCAAGGTCCTCAGAGCTCCTACGAGCAGTACTTC.

The V call is TRBV6-1, the J call TRBJ2-7; no clear D gene. CDR3 size: 14 residues. CDR1 MNHNS and CDR2 SASEGT come from the germline V gene. With 6 bases removed from V and 2 bases from J, the gap between germline ends came to 14 bases. In DNA, the CDR3 is TGTGCCAGCAGGCCTACAGTGGGTCCCTACGAGCAGTACTTC. Amino acids: CASRPTVGPYEQYF.

The chain employs TRBV5-1 and TRBJ2-1, with a weak D call TRBD2 (5 bases). Trimming removed 0 bases at V and 8 bases at J, with 15 bases between. Germline V gene sequence: CDR1 SGHRS, CDR2 YFSETQ. This CDR3 is built from 15 residues. CDR3 DNA sequence: TGCGCCAGCAGCTTGGGAGGGCTAGCCCCCGATGAGCAGTTCTTC. Translated: CASSLGGLAPDEQFF.

The genes are TRBV28 and TRBJ2-7; a weak D match, TRBD2 (6 bases). V dropped 5 bases and J dropped 2 bases, with 13 bases sitting between them. CDR1 is MDHEN and CDR2 is SYDVKM in the germline V gene. The CDR3 sequence is 14 residues long. CDR3: CASSLRDLAYEQYF. The CDR3 coding sequence is TGTGCCAGCAGTCTTCGGGACTTGGCCTACGAGCAGTACTTC.

J is TRBJ2-6 and V is TRBV6-5; 9 nucleotides agree with TRBD1. Losses at the gene ends were 11 bases for V and 4 bases for J; bases not matched to a gene: 6. The germline V gene encodes CDR1 MNHEY and CDR2 SVGAGI. The CDR3 is made up of 14 amino acids. The CDR3 spells CASQGASGANVLTF. The CDR3 DNA reads TGTGCCTCACAGGGGGCATCGGGGGCCAACGTCCTGACTTTC.

This clone was observed a single time. The rearrangement joins TRBV30 to TRBJ1-1; 8 bases map to TRBD1. The V gene's germline CDR1 is GTSNPN and CDR2 SVGIG (reference sequence). Germline trimming cut 3 bases from V and 10 bases from J; bases unmatched to any gene: 13. The CDR3 has 14 residues. The CDR3 coding sequence is TGTGCCTGGAGGGGTGCCGGGACAGGCAACGGAGCTTTCTTT. Encoded protein: CAWRGAGTGNGAFF.

The chain couples TRBV28 to TRBJ2-5; D is tentatively TRBD1 or TRBD2 (5 bases each). The CDR3 contains 15 residues. CDR1 and CDR2 (germline): MDHEN, SYDVKM. V gave up 6 bases and J gave up 5 bases, with 19 bases separating them. This chain's CDR3 is CASSPRGDFEETQYF. CDR3 sequence (DNA): TGTGCCAGCAGCCCCAGAGGGGATTTCGAGGAGACCCAGTACTTC. Based on the CDR3 plus reference TRBV28 and TRBJ2-5, the full variable domain is DVKVTQSSRYLVKRTGEKVFLECVQDMDHENMFWYRQDPGLGLRLIYFSYDVKMKEKGDIPEGYSVSREKKERFSLILESASTNQTSMYLCASSPRGDFEETQYFGPGTRLLVL.

This clone has just one count. The chain links TRBV7-8 to TRBJ2-5, with D perhaps TRBD2 (5 bases). The J call may be incorrect, as the DNA end agrees better with TRBJ2-7. The CDR3 is made up of 13 amino acids. Looked up from germline, CDR1 is SGHVS and CDR2 is FQNEAQ. The CDR3 DNA reads TGTGCCAGCAGCGGCAGCACTAGCTACGAGCAGTACTTC. Translated: CASSGSTSYEQYF.

The CDR3 is CASSFPGLAGVNEQFF. The CDR3 DNA is TGTGCCAGCAGCTTCCCGGGACTAGCGGGAGTTAATGAGCAGTTCTTC. This rearrangement joins TRBV9 to TRBJ2-1, with 14 bases lining up with TRBD2. The germline V gene encodes CDR1 SGDLS and CDR2 YYNGEE. This CDR3 comprises 16 residues. Germline trimming cut 4 bases from V and 7 bases from J; bases unmatched to any gene: 7.